This TCR beta chain was retrieved from a study of cytomegalovirus exposure and HLA in healthy donors. This clone was observed a few times. Antigen: not known. 60 Vbeta and 13 Jbeta primers were used in PCR. TCRdb keeps only in-frame clones here, not all; method: immunoSEQ multiplex PCR. The data hold 190,000 or so clones, with about four fifths observed a single time. Study-wide points: Rates of TCR association differed by HLA locus in a later analysis, with DRB1 highest and HLA-C lowest. Most of the CMV-associated TCR beta chains (in a later analysis) appeared to be HLA-restricted.

V trimming: 4 bases; J trimming: 6 bases; junction bases outside the gene matches: 10. Looked up from germline, CDR1 is KGHSH and CDR2 is LQKENI. The CDR3 is 15 amino acids. V is TRBV18 and J is TRBJ2-7; 9 positions agree with TRBD1. Sequencing was carried out using PBMCs. The clonotype comes from a woman aged 45-60 years in good health and CMV-seropositive. CDR3 sequence reads: CASSLNRDRVSEQYF. CDR3 in DNA: TGTGCCAGCTCACTTAACCGGGACAGGGTTTCCGAGCAGTACTTC.